Each of the 7 T cell receptor beta chains below was sequenced from the same sample in a study of beta chain features in type 1 diabetes. The study, taken as a whole, reports: Moderately but significantly shorter TCRB CDR3s were found in Type 1 diabetes patients in all four CD4+ subsets.

Expressed TCRB transcripts were sequenced, since all the RNA that had been isolated was reverse transcribed. Profiling relied on immunoSEQ multiplex PCR, and the TCRdb table lists in-frame clones only, not all of them. The sample records 95,000 to 150,000 clones, approximately 16% being singletons. These receptors' antigens are unknown. Sequenced material: central memory CD4+ T cells from blood. These TCRs come from a man aged 25-45 years with type 1 diabetes.

This clone has a handful of counts. This sequence joins TRBV10-3 and TRBJ2-3, with D perhaps matching TRBD2 (5 bases). V was shortened by 4 bases and J by 14 bases, with 13 bases between the two germline ends. CDR1 and CDR2 (germline): ENHRY, SYGVKD. The CDR3 loop spans 11 amino acids. In DNA form, the CDR3 reads TGTGCCATCAGTGGAGGACTCGCGGCGTATTTT. Its translation: CAISGGLAAYF.

This clone was detected only a few times. The V call is TRBV29-1, the J call TRBJ2-5, with 8 bases matching TRBD2. Germline CDR1 SQVTM, CDR2 ANQGSEA. This CDR3 is built from 12 residues. Trimming cost V 6 bases and J 2 bases; bases outside gene matches: 2. The CDR3 spells CSVGGVQETQYF. CDR3 nucleotides: TGCAGCGTCGGGGGGGTACAAGAGACCCAGTACTTC.

This clone was found a few times. The rearrangement links TRBV25-1 to TRBJ2-5; 7 nucleotides line up with TRBD2. The V gene end was trimmed by 1 base and the J gene end by 4 bases; junction bases not matched to a gene: 3. The germline V gene has CDR1 MGHDK and CDR2 SYGVNS. The CDR3 length is 14 residues. DNA for the CDR3: TGTGCCAGCAGTGAATGGGGGGGTCGAGAGACCCAGTACTTC. This translates into CASSEWGGRETQYF.

The chain combines TRBV25-1 with TRBJ2-7, with 7 positions matching TRBD2. This CDR3 region has 13 residues. Per germline, CDR1 MGHDK and CDR2 SYGVNS. Trimming removed 2 bases from V and 3 bases from J; junction bases left unmatched: 1. CDR3 in amino acids: CASSEGGGYEQYF. The CDR3 nucleotides are TGTGCCAGCAGTGAAGGCGGGGGCTACGAGCAGTACTTC.

A remark on this clone: The same CDR3 also results from other DNA sequences found in this sample. The chain has TRBV30 and TRBJ1-5; D gene unclear. Deletions cut 2 bases from V and 0 bases from J, with 5 bases between. The CDR3 runs to 13 residues. The germline CDR1 and CDR2 sequences are GTSNPN and SVGIG (reference sequence). The CDR3 region has the DNA TGTGCCTGGAGTCGAGATAGCAATCAGCCCCAGCATTTT. Residues: CAWSRDSNQPQHF.

A few counts support this clone. The rearrangement links TRBV5-1 to TRBJ1-1; D gene ambiguous. CDR3 size: 15 residues. In germline, CDR1 is SGHRS, CDR2 YFSETQ. V lost 0 bases, J lost 4 bases, and 13 bases lay in between. The CDR3 region has the DNA TGCGCCAGCAGCTTGGTCGAAAACCCAGGCACTGAAGCTTTCTTT. It codes for CASSLVENPGTEAFF.

This chain uses TRBV7-3 with TRBJ2-5, with unresolved D. V was shortened by 5 bases and J by 4 bases, with 11 bases between the two germline ends. The CDR3 extends over 13 amino acids. Germline CDR1 and CDR2: SGHTA and FQGTGA. For the CDR3, the DNA is TGTGCCAGCAGCACCGGTCCTGGAGAGACCCAGTACTTC. It codes for CASSTGPGETQYF. The whole variable domain, remainder taken from reference TRBV7-3 and TRBJ2-5, is GAGVSQTPSNKVTEKGKYVELRCDPISGHTALYWYRQSLGQGPEFLIYFQGTGAADDSGLPNDRFFAVRPEGSVSTLKIQRTERGDSAVYLCASSTGPGETQYFGPGTRLLVL.